This T cell receptor beta chain was recovered during a study of shared clonotypes between healthy human individuals. Study conclusions and caveats: Estimated clonotype richness was generally higher in naive than memory subsets.

This CDR3 has 9 amino acids. Some clones are missing from TCRdb's copy, which holds only in-frame ones; the method was immunoSEQ multiplex PCR. The sample shows a few hundred thousand clones, roughly 70% of them seen only once. Note on this clone: The antigen is undetermined.

CD4+ cell separation produced CD45RA+ naive and CD45RA-negative memory subsets. This clonotype was obtained from a man aged 30 to 39 in good health. Material: memory CD4+ T cells sorted from blood. As to subset: CD45RA-negative fraction. The chain carries TRBV21-1 and TRBJ1-5. TRBV21-1 is shown as a pseudogene. CDR3 coding DNA: TGTGGAGGGGATCAGCCCCAGCATTTT. Protein product: CGGDQPQHF.